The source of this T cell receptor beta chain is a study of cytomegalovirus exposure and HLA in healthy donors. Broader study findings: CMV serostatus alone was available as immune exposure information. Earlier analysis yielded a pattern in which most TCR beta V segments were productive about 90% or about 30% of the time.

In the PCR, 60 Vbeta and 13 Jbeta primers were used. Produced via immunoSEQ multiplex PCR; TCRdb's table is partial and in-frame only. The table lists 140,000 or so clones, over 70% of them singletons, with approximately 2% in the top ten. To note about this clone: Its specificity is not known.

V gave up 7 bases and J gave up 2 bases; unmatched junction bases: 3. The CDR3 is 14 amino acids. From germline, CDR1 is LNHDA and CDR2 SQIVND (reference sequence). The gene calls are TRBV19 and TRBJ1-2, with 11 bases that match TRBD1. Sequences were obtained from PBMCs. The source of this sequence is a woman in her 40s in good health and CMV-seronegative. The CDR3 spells CASMDRGRNYGYTF. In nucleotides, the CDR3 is TGTGCCAGTATGGACAGGGGGCGGAACTATGGCTACACCTTC.